Each of the 20 T cell receptor beta chains below was sequenced from the same sample in a study of metastatic and nonmetastatic thyroid tumors. Using MiXCR, TCRdb re-called clones from the PCR reads. This sample has around 40,000 clones; 17% occur once, and the top ten carry 5% to 7.5%. Patients were all untreated before their thyroid surgery. Sequencing was carried out using blood. These receptors originate from a male donor with papillary thyroid cancer or a benign thyroid nodule (not recorded which). Some clones in this sample may be carry-over from other donors' samples.

This clone was detected many times. The gene calls are TRBV10-3 and TRBJ2-7, with TRBD2 identical over 9 bases. CDR3 length equals 13 residues. The trim removed 7 bases at V and 6 bases at J, leaving 7 bases unmatched. Germline V CDR1 and CDR2: ENHRY, SYGVKD. The CDR3, as DNA: TGTGCCATCAACCTAGCGGGATCTGGCGAGCAGTACTTC. Translated: CAINLAGSGEQYF.

About this clone: The junction and the germline gene differ at one end; a read error may be behind it. V gene TRBV28 combines with J gene TRBJ1-2; the match to TRBD1 covers 8 bases. The germline gives CDR1 MDHEN, CDR2 SYDVKM. This CDR3 has 14 residues. The CDR3 coding sequence is TGTGACAGCAGTTCACAGGGGGTTGGAGGTGGCTACACCTTC. Amino acids: CDSSSQGVGGGYTF.

This sequence joins TRBV3-1 and TRBJ1-1, with 7 bases lining up with TRBD1. The CDR3 runs 12 residues. V was pared by 6 bases and J by 9 bases, with 7 bases of the junction left unmatched. Germline lookup yields CDR1 LGHDT and CDR2 YNNKEL (reference sequence). CDR3 in amino acids: CASSQDRLKAFF. In nucleotides, the CDR3 is TGTGCCAGCAGTCAGGACAGGCTGAAAGCTTTCTTT.

The chain carries TRBV6-1 and TRBJ2-1; D gene ambiguous. Trimming took off 6 bases at V and 5 bases at J, with 20 bases between the two ends. This CDR3 comprises 16 residues. Germline V lookup: CDR1 MNHNS, CDR2 SASEGT. This CDR3 is CASSWVVGWQDNEQFF. The CDR3, as DNA: TGTGCCAGCAGCTGGGTGGTGGGGTGGCAGGACAATGAGCAGTTCTTC.

There are many counts of this clone. J is TRBJ1-1 and V is TRBV7-9; D gene uncertain. V lost 5 bases to trimming and J lost 0 bases, with 13 bases between them. Germline V gives CDR1 SEHNR, CDR2 FQNEAQ (reference sequence). The CDR3 length is 15 residues. In DNA, the CDR3 is TGTGCCAGCAGCCCACCCAACAGCATGAACACTGAAGCTTTCTTT. Amino acid sequence: CASSPPNSMNTEAFF.

The rearrangement joins TRBV20-1 to TRBJ2-1; the D gene is possibly TRBD1 (7 bases). Germline CDR1 and CDR2: DFQATT and SNEGSKA (reference sequence). CDR3 length: 14 amino acids. The ends were cut back, 5 bases at V and 7 bases at J, with 18 bases in the middle. CDR3 amino acids: CSASQGGEGNEQFF. The CDR3 bases are TGCAGTGCTTCCCAGGGGGGCGAGGGGAATGAGCAGTTCTTC.

This clone was picked up many times. V and J are TRBV7-3 and TRBJ1-6; D remains unclear. Germline CDR1 is SGHTA and CDR2 is FQGTGA. The CDR3 contains 20 residues. Trimming left V 1 base short and J 0 bases short, with 19 bases between. CDR3 residues: CASSLRPGNPLSSYNSPLHF. CDR3 DNA sequence: TGTGCCAGCAGCTTAAGGCCGGGAAATCCGTTGAGCTCCTATAATTCACCCCTCCACTTT.

In this sample, this clone turned up many times. The V and J genes are TRBV7-9 and TRBJ2-6; 7 nucleotides match TRBD1. The CDR3 runs 15 residues. V shed 8 bases and J 0 bases; nucleotides not matched to a gene: 4. Germline V CDR1 and CDR2: SEHNR, FQNEAQ (reference sequence). DNA for the CDR3: TGTGCCAGCGACAGGGAGTACTCTGGGGCCAACGTCCTGACTTTC. It yields the protein CASDREYSGANVLTF.

The table lists this clone with many counts. V is TRBV30 and J is TRBJ2-1; 12 nucleotides line up with TRBD2. J was trimmed by 8 bases and V by 5 bases; bases with no gene match: 7. Per the germline V gene, CDR1 is GTSNPN and CDR2 is SVGIG (reference sequence). This CDR3 comprises 14 residues. The CDR3 sequence is CAWYPTSGSYEQFF. CDR3 in DNA: TGTGCCTGGTACCCGACTAGCGGGAGCTATGAGCAGTTCTTC.

This clone was seen repeatedly, ten times or more. The CDR3 DNA is TGTGCCAGCTCCCCCGGACAGAATAGTAACTACGAGCAGTACTTC. Protein product: CASSPGQNSNYEQYF. V and J are TRBV18 and TRBJ2-7, with a weak D call TRBD1 (6 bases). Germline V gene data show CDR1 as KGHSH and CDR2 as LQKENI. V lost 6 bases and J lost 3, with 18 bases in between. CDR3 size: 15 residues. Using reference TRBV18 and TRBJ2-7 for the parts outside the CDR3, the full variable domain is NAGVMQNPRHLVRRRGQEARLRCSPMKGHSHVYWYRQLPEEGLKFMVYLQKENIIDESGMPKERFSAEFPKEGPSILRIQQVVRGDSAAYFCASSPGQNSNYEQYFGPGTRLTVT.

A single count supports this clone. V and J are TRBV7-9 and TRBJ1-2, with D possibly matching TRBD1 (6 bases). This CDR3 comprises 14 residues. Germline V CDR1 and CDR2: SEHNR, FQNEAQ (reference sequence). Trimming removed 4 bases from V and 5 bases from J, with 14 bases in between. CDR3 residues: CASSCTGLWYGYTF. CDR3 DNA sequence: TGTGCCAGCAGCTGTACAGGGCTCTGGTATGGCTACACCTTC.

This clone appeared many times. The J gene is TRBJ1-4, the V gene TRBV28; unclear D gene. Germline lookup yields CDR1 MDHEN and CDR2 SYDVKM. V was trimmed by 3 bases and J by 2 bases, leaving 7 bases between them. The CDR3 has 14 amino acids. The CDR3 nucleotides are TGTGCCAGCAGTTTCTCCGCGACTAATGAAAAACTGTTTTTT. It specifies CASSFSATNEKLFF.

By sample share, this clone is medium-sized. CDR3 residues: CASSESRGVLAGQEQYF. As DNA, the CDR3 is TGCGCCAGCAGTGAGTCGCGTGGGGTACTAGCGGGACAAGAGCAGTACTTC. The rearrangement links TRBV10-1 to TRBJ2-7; 10 nucleotides agree with TRBD2. This CDR3 region has 17 residues. After removal of 0 bases from V and 7 bases from J, the junction contained 12 bases not matched to a gene. From germline, CDR1 is WNHNN and CDR2 SYGVQD (reference sequence).

This clone was observed many times. The chain links TRBV20-1 to TRBJ2-1; the D is unclear. The CDR3 is 14 amino acids. Germline CDR1 DFQATT, CDR2 SNEGSKA (reference sequence). Trimming removed 2 bases at V and 4 bases at J, with 12 bases between. CDR3 DNA: TGCAGTGCTAGATCCGGATTAGATTACAATGAGCAGTTCTTC. It encodes CSARSGLDYNEQFF.

This clone turned up a few times. The gene calls are TRBV28 and TRBJ2-7; 7 bases are a match to TRBD2. The germline CDR1 and CDR2 sequences are MDHEN and SYDVKM. With 3 bases clipped from V and 3 bases from J, the junction kept 2 bases outside the gene matches. This CDR3 has 13 residues. CDR3 in DNA: TGTGCCAGCAGTTTGACTAGCCGCTACGAGCAGTACTTC. Protein product: CASSLTSRYEQYF.

Many counts were recorded for this clone. This chain joins TRBV7-8 and TRBJ2-2, with TRBD2 matching 8 bases. J gave up 0 bases and V 2 bases, and 2 bases lay outside the gene matches. Germline CDR1 is SGHVS and CDR2 is FQNEAQ. CDR3 length: 16 residues. As DNA, the CDR3 is TGTGCCAGCAGCTTAATAGCGGGGACGAACACCGGGGAGCTGTTTTTT. Residues: CASSLIAGTNTGELFF. Together with reference TRBV7-8 and TRBJ2-2, the CDR3 gives the full variable domain: GAGVSQSPRYKVAKRGQDVALRCDPISGHVSLFWYQQALGQGPEFLTYFQNEAQLDKSGLPSDRFFAERPEGSVSTLKIQRTQQEDSAVYLCASSLIAGTNTGELFFGEGSRLTVL.

This clone was found many times. This chain uses TRBV4-2 with TRBJ2-5; perhaps TRBD2 as D (6 bases). V lost 0 bases to trimming and J lost 5 bases, with 13 bases between them. The CDR3 consists of 15 residues. Looked up from germline, CDR1 is LGHNA and CDR2 is YNFKEQ. For the CDR3, the DNA is TGTGCCAGCAGCCAAGATCACCCGGCGGGGGAGACCCAGTACTTC. Translation gives CASSQDHPAGETQYF.

Turning to this clone: A read error may produce the germline difference seen at one junction end. V gene TRBV24-1 combines with J gene TRBJ2-3; D is uncertain. Germline V gene sequence: CDR1 KGHDR, CDR2 SFDVKD. The CDR3 has 15 amino acids. The CDR3 DNA follows: TGTGCCACCAGTTATCGGGCGGACGGCACAGATACACAGTATTTT. Translated, it gives CATSYRADGTDTQYF.

This clone has at least ten counts. The J gene is TRBJ2-1, the V gene TRBV30; D remains unclear. With 5 bases removed from V and 1 base from J, the gap between germline ends came to 9 bases. The CDR3 totals 13 residues. Per the germline V gene, CDR1 is GTSNPN and CDR2 is SVGIG (reference sequence). The CDR3 loop reads CAWGRSSYNEQFF. In DNA, the CDR3 is TGTGCCTGGGGGCGCTCGTCCTACAATGAGCAGTTCTTC.

This clone showed up many times. This may be a read error, as it is one base from a much larger clone. The CDR3 does not close with the conserved phenylalanine or tryptophan, likely indicating a read error. This chain joins TRBV5-5 and TRBJ2-7, with D perhaps matching TRBD1 (7 bases). Germline V gene data show CDR1 as SGHKS and CDR2 as YYEKEE (reference sequence). The V end lost 0 bases, the J end lost 4 bases, and 11 bases lay between the germline ends. CDR3 length: 14 amino acids. CDR3 amino acids: CASSLEEGAYEQYS. The CDR3 DNA follows: TGTGCCAGCAGCTTGGAGGAGGGGGCGTACGAGCAGTACTCC.